The 16 T cell receptor beta chains listed next were all sequenced from one sample in a study of T cell changes during pregnancy in multiple sclerosis. Method: immunoSEQ multiplex PCR; TCRdb's copy keeps in-frame clones and lacks some. The data hold 85,000 to 120,000 clones, with roughly 92% observed a single time. Source: peripheral blood, taken after pregnancy. These receptors were taken from a female donor with multiple sclerosis, enrolled in a pregnancy study.

The chain employs TRBV2 and TRBJ1-5; TRBD1 aligns across 10 bases. CDR3 length: 14 amino acids. Per the germline V gene, CDR1 is SNHLY and CDR2 is FYNNEI. V gave up 8 bases and J gave up 3 bases; unmatched junction bases: 4. Written as DNA, the CDR3 is TGTGCCAGCGGGGGACAGGGGCCCAATCAGCCCCAGCATTTT. Translated: CASGGQGPNQPQHF.

V is TRBV28 and J is TRBJ1-5; D unresolved. The CDR3 runs 14 residues. With 4 bases removed from V and 4 bases from J, the gap between germline ends came to 11 bases. Germline lookup yields CDR1 MDHEN and CDR2 SYDVKM. The CDR3 DNA sequence: TGTGCCAGCAGTTCCCCCGCAGCGAATCAGCCCCAGCATTTT. Protein: CASSSPAANQPQHF.

This clone is a singleton in its sample. The V and J genes are TRBV5-1 and TRBJ2-7; 11 bases agree with TRBD1. V was pared by 4 bases and J by 0 bases, with 9 bases of the junction left unmatched. The V gene's germline CDR1 is SGHRS and CDR2 YFSETQ. This CDR3 region has 17 residues. CDR3 coding DNA: TGCGCCAGCAGCCTACCCGGACAGGGGGCTTTCTCCTACGAGCAGTACTTC. Encoded protein: CASSLPGQGAFSYEQYF.

The chain couples TRBV4-1 to TRBJ2-7, with D maybe TRBD1 (6 bases). The CDR3 spans 14 residues. Trimming shortened V by 0 bases and J by 6 bases, and 12 bases separated the two germline ends. The germline CDR1 and CDR2 sequences are MGHRA and YSYEKL. The CDR3 loop reads CASSQEVLGGEQYF. The CDR3 coding sequence is TGCGCCAGCAGCCAAGAAGTCTTAGGGGGCGAGCAGTACTTC.

V and J are TRBV28 and TRBJ1-5; 8 bases align to TRBD1. This CDR3 spans 14 amino acids. Germline CDR1 and CDR2: MDHEN and SYDVKM. The V gene end was trimmed by 5 bases and the J gene end by 7 bases; junction bases not matched to a gene: 7. CDR3 in DNA: TGTGCCAGCAGTGCCAAACAGGGGGGACAGCCCCAGCATTTT. Protein product: CASSAKQGGQPQHF.

The chain couples TRBV23-1 to TRBJ2-1; D possibly corresponds to TRBD2 (6 bases). TRBV23-1 is marked as an open reading frame, function uncertain. The CDR3 is made up of 16 amino acids. Trimming shortened V by 2 bases and J by 5 bases, and 16 bases separated the two germline ends. CDR3 amino acids: CASSQRRTKKDNEQFF. The CDR3, as DNA: TGCGCCAGCAGTCAAAGGCGGACTAAGAAGGACAATGAGCAGTTCTTC.

CDR3 nucleotides: TGTGCCAGCAGCCGAAATGGACAGAACTATGGCTACACCTTC. It encodes CASSRNGQNYGYTF. The rearrangement links TRBV27 to TRBJ1-2, with D possibly matching TRBD1 (6 bases). Germline V gene lookup returns CDR1 MNHEY and CDR2 SMNVEV (reference sequence). The CDR3 consists of 14 residues. V lost 6 bases to trimming and J lost 2 bases, with 13 bases between them.

A single count supports this clone. The J gene is TRBJ1-6, the V gene TRBV19; D is perhaps TRBD1 (5 bases). Germline values: CDR1 LNHDA, CDR2 SQIVND (reference sequence). Trimming cost V 3 bases and J 5 bases, with 8 bases left between them. The CDR3 sequence is 14 residues long. Written as DNA, the CDR3 is TGTGCCAGTAGTATTGGACATGATAATTCACCCCTCCACTTT. As protein: CASSIGHDNSPLHF.

The chain recombines TRBV5-1 with TRBJ1-4; the D gene is possibly TRBD1 (6 bases). The CDR3 covers 14 residues. Germline V gene lookup returns CDR1 SGHRS and CDR2 YFSETQ. Between the trimmed V and J ends, which lost 6 bases and 4 bases, there was a span of 13 bases. CDR3 protein: CASTPDSYNEKLFF. In DNA form, the CDR3 reads TGCGCCAGCACTCCGGACAGCTATAATGAAAAACTGTTTTTT. Full variable domain (remainder filled in from reference TRBV5-1 and TRBJ1-4): KAGVTQTPRYLIKTRGQQVTLSCSPISGHRSVSWYQQTPGQGLQFLFEYFSETQRNKGNFPGRFSGRQFSNSRSEMNVSTLELGDSALYLCASTPDSYNEKLFFGSGTQLSVL.

The rearrangement uses TRBV4-2 and TRBJ2-3; TRBD2 might be the D (6 bases). With 0 bases removed from V and 2 bases from J, the gap between germline ends came to 15 bases. The germline V gene encodes CDR1 LGHNA and CDR2 YNFKEQ. The CDR3 sequence is 17 residues long. In DNA form, the CDR3 reads TGTGCCAGCAGCCAAGATATCGGGGGAGGACCCACAGATACGCAGTATTTT. Amino acid sequence: CASSQDIGGGPTDTQYF.

The V and J genes are TRBV27 and TRBJ1-3; D is unresolved. Trimming cost V 4 bases and J 0 bases, with 10 bases left between them. Germline assignment: CDR1 MNHEY and CDR2 SMNVEV (reference sequence). This CDR3 has 15 residues. CDR3 protein: CASSYKGVSGNTIYF. The CDR3 DNA is TGTGCCAGCAGTTATAAGGGAGTCTCTGGAAACACCATATATTTT.

The chain links TRBV6-5 to TRBJ1-6; D perhaps matches TRBD1 (6 bases). The germline V gene has CDR1 MNHEY and CDR2 SVGAGI. The V end was cut by 6 bases, the J end by 0 bases, with 9 bases between. The CDR3 loop spans 15 amino acids. This CDR3 reads CASRTGSSYNSPLHF. The CDR3 DNA reads TGTGCCAGCAGAACAGGGAGCTCCTATAATTCACCCCTCCACTTT.

The chain uses TRBV5-1 and TRBJ2-2, with TRBD2 as a possible D gene (5 bases). This CDR3 has 15 residues. Germline V CDR1 and CDR2: SGHRS, YFSETQ. With 0 bases removed from V and 5 bases from J, the gap between germline ends came to 11 bases. The CDR3 region is CASSLEGGWTGELFF. The CDR3 nucleotides are TGCGCCAGCAGCTTGGAGGGCGGGTGGACCGGGGAGCTGTTTTTT.

V and J are TRBV2 and TRBJ1-1, with unresolved D. Germline CDR1 and CDR2: SNHLY and FYNNEI. The CDR3 is 13 amino acids. With 1 base removed from V and 9 bases from J, the gap between germline ends came to 12 bases. The CDR3 is CASSEDGRTKAFF. As DNA, the CDR3 is TGTGCCAGCAGTGAAGACGGGAGAACGAAAGCTTTCTTT.

The sample holds one count of this clone. The junction departs from germline at one end; a sequencing error may be responsible. The chain's CDR3 is CASSQDLRTTLHF. CDR3 DNA: TGCGCCAGCAGCCAAGATCTTCGGACTACCTTACACTTC. The rearrangement joins TRBV4-1 to TRBJ2-4, with D maybe TRBD2 (6 bases). This CDR3 has 13 residues. Germline V lookup: CDR1 MGHRA, CDR2 YSYEKL.

The chain employs TRBV30 and TRBJ1-2; D call uncertain. Trimming removed 2 bases from V and 4 bases from J, with 8 bases in between. Looked up from germline, CDR1 is GTSNPN and CDR2 is SVGIG (reference sequence). The CDR3 is 12 amino acids. CDR3 sequence (DNA): TGTGCCTGGAGTAATCTGGCCTATGGCTACACCTTC. It yields the protein CAWSNLAYGYTF.